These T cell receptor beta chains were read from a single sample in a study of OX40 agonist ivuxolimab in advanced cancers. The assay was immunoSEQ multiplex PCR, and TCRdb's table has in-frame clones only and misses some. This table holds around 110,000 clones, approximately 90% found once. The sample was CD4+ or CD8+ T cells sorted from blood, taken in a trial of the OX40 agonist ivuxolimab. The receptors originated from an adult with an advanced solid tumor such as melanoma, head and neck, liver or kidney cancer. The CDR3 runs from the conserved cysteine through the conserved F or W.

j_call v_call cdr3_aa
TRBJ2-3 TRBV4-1 CASSQDRLAGPTDTQYF
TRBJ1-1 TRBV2 CASSDAYTEAFF
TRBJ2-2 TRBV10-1 CASSESNIRRNTGELFF
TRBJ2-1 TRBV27 CASSSQLAGGNNEQFF
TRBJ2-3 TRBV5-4 CASSERTSDEYTQYF
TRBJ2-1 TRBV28 CASSFPLAGVYNEQFF
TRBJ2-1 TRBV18 CASSLTGRSSYNEQFF
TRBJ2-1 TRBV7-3 CASSLTSSGRPGGNEQFF
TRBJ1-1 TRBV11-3 CASSLGTPNTEAFF
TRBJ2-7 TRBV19 CASSISQGANEQYF
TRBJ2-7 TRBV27 CASSTQGGLYEQYF
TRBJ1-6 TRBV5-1 CASTSDGSLNNSPLHF
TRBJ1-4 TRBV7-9 CASSLTSTVEKLFF
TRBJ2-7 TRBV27 CASSPLRTGFRVLSEQYF
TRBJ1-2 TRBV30 CAWSGTGDSGYTF
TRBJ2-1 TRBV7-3 CASSFRGLAGVHNEQFF
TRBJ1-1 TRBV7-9 CASSLMSGNTEAFF
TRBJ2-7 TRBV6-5 CASRDSGQGAYEQYF
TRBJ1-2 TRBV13 CASSRDYGYTF
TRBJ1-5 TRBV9 CASSLGSRGQPQHF
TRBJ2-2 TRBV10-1 CASSRQGTGELFF
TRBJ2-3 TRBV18 CASSGLAGGLDTQYF
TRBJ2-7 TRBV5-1 CASSPRTAYEQYF
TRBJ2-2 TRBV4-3 CASSQPKGGGRTGELFF
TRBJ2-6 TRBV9 CASSVRPGAGANVLTF